This section outlines one TCR beta chain sequence together with its context. Drawn from each donor were roughly 9.4 milliliters of peripheral blood. The data were obtained in a study of blood T cells in healthy people across ages. A second PCR of about 7 to 12 cycles used a sample-barcoded 5' primer and a J-beta primer mix. TCRdb reanalysed the 5' RACE reads using MiXCR and keeps one entry per CDR3 protein. The sample has 450,000 to 600,000 distinct CDR3 sequences; about 26% are singletons. The CDR3 contains 15 residues. Trimming removed 2 bases from V and 4 bases from J, with 14 bases in between. These data are also associated with another study on T cells of mothers and their children.

This chain joins TRBV12-3 or TRBV12-4 and TRBJ1-2, with D unresolved. This receptor was taken from a boy aged 2 to 10 in good health. Sequencing used blood. CDR3 loop: CASSLNSRISYGYTF. In nucleotides, the CDR3 is TGTGCCAGCAGTTTAAACAGCAGGATCAGCTATGGCTACACCTTC.